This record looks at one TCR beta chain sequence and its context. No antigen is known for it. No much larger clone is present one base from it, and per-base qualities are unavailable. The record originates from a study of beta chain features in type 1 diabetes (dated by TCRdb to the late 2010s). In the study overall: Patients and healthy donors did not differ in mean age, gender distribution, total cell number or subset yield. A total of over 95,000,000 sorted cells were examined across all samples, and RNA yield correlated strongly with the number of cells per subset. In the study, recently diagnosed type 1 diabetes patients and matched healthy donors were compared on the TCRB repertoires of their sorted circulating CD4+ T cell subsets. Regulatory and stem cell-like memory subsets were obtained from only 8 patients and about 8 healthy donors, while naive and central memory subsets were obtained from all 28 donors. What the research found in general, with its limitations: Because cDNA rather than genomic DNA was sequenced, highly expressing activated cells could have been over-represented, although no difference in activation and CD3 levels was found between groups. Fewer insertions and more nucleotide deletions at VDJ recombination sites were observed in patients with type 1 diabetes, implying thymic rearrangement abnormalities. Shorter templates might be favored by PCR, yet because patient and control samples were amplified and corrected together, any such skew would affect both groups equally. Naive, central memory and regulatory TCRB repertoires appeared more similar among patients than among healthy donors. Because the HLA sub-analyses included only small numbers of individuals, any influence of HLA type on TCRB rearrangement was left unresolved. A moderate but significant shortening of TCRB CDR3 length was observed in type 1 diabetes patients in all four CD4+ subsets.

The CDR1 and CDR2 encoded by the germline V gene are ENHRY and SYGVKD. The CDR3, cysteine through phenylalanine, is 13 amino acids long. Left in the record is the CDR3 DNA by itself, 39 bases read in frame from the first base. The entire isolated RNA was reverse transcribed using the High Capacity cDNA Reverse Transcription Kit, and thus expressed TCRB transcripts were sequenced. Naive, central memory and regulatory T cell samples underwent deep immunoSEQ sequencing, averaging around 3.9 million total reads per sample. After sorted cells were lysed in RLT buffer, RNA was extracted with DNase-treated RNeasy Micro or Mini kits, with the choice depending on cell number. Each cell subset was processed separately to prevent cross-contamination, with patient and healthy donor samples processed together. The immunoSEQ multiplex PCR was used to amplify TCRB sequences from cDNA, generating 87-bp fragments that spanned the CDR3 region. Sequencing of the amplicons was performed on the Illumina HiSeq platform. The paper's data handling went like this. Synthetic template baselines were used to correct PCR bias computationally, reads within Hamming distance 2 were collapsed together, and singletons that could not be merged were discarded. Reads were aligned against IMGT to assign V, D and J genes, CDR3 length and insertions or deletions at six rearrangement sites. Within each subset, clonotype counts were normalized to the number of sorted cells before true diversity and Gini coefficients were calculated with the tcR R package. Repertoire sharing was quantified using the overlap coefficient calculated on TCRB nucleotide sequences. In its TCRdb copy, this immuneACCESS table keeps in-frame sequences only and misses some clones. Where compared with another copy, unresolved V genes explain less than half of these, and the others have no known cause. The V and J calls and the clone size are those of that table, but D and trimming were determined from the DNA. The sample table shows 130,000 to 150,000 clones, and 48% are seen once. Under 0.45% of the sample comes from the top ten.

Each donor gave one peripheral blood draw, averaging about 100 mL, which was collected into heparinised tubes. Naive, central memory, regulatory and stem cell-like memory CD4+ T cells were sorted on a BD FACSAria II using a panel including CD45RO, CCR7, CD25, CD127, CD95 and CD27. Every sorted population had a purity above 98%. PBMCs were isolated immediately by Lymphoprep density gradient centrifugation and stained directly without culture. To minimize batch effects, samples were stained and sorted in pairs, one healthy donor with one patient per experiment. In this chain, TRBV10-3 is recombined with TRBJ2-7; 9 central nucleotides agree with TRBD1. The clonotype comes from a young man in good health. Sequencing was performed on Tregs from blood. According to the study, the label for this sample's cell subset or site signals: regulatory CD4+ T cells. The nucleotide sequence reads TGTGCTACCGTACGGGACAGGGACTACGAGCAGTACTTC. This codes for CATVRDRDYEQYF.